This is a list of T cell receptor beta chains from one sample in a study of cytomegalovirus exposure and HLA in healthy donors. Profiling relied on immunoSEQ multiplex PCR, and the TCRdb table lists in-frame clones only, not all of them. The sample shows 150,000 to 200,000 clones, roughly four fifths of them seen only once. Sample: PBMCs. These receptors all come from a man in his late teens or twenties in good health and CMV-seronegative. CDR3s include the opening cysteine and the closing phenylalanine or tryptophan. Each record gives: D gene, clone size, J gene, V gene, CDR3 protein, CDR3 DNA. A D gene is named only where the DNA matches it firmly. Clone size is given for some rows only: seen once, a few or many times, or a class if the clone is expanded.

>TRBD2|few|TRBJ2-1|TRBV10-1
CASSPTGTSSEQFF
TGCGCCAGCTCCCCAACCGGGACTAGCAGTGAGCAGTTCTTC
>NA|NA|TRBJ2-1|TRBV15
CATSRGSRGAGEQFF
TGTGCCACCAGCAGAGGAAGCAGGGGGGCGGGTGAGCAGTTCTTC
>TRBD2|few|TRBJ2-7|TRBV29-1
CSVGTSGGFYVQYF
TGCAGCGTTGGGACTAGCGGGGGATTTTACGTGCAGTACTTC
>NA|NA|TRBJ1-1|TRBV7-9
CSSSLYRTVNTEAFF
TGTTCCAGCAGCTTATATCGGACAGTGAACACTGAAGCTTTCTTT
>NA|NA|TRBJ1-1|TRBV5-1
CASSIAAMTTEAFF
TGCGCCTCCAGCATAGCCGCGATGACCACTGAAGCTTTCTTT
>TRBD2|NA|TRBJ2-1|TRBV6-6
CASRPLAGGEQFF
TGTGCCAGCAGACCTCTAGCGGGAGGTGAGCAGTTCTTC
>TRBD1|NA|TRBJ2-7|TRBV27
CASSWVRQGGVYEQYF
TGTGCCAGCAGTTGGGTTAGACAGGGCGGAGTCTACGAGCAGTACTTC
>TRBD1|NA|TRBJ2-2|TRBV7-8
CAMGQTTGELFF
TGTGCCATGGGACAGACCACCGGGGAGCTGTTTTTT
>NA|NA|TRBJ1-2|TRBV27
CASSSGRTDRDGYTF
TGTGCCAGCAGTTCTGGAAGGACAGACAGAGATGGCTACACCTTC
>NA|once|TRBJ2-2|TRBV27
CASGKLRDSNTGELFF
TGTGCCAGCGGAAAGCTTCGGGACTCCAACACCGGGGAGCTGTTTTTT
>TRBD1|NA|TRBJ1-5|TRBV15
CATSRTGVNQPQHF
TGTGCCACCAGCAGGACAGGGGTCAATCAGCCCCAGCATTTT
>NA|NA|TRBJ1-5|TRBV7-2
CASSSGRGEQPQHF
TGTGCCAGCAGCTCCGGACGGGGGGAGCAGCCCCAGCATTTT
>NA|NA|TRBJ2-7|TRBV5-1
CASSSRRAGYEQYF
TGCGCCAGCAGCTCGAGGAGGGCTGGTTACGAGCAGTACTTC
>TRBD1|NA|TRBJ1-1|TRBV5-8
CASSFRQGKTEAFF
TGTGCCAGCAGCTTCCGACAGGGGAAAACTGAAGCTTTCTTT
>TRBD2|NA|TRBJ2-3|TRBV5-1
CASSLVLAGGADTQYF
TGCGCCAGCAGCTTGGTGCTAGCGGGGGGGGCAGATACGCAGTATTTT
>NA|NA|TRBJ1-3|TRBV7-6
CASSLGTDAGNTIYF
TGTGCCAGCAGCTTAGGGACAGACGCTGGAAACACCATATATTTT
>NA|NA|TRBJ2-1|TRBV29-1
CSVWTASQGEQFF
TGCAGCGTGTGGACAGCCTCTCAGGGTGAGCAGTTCTTC
>NA|NA|TRBJ1-5|TRBV27
CASSLVRVLNQPQHF
TGTGCCAGCAGTTTAGTACGGGTCCTCAATCAGCCCCAGCATTTT
>NA|NA|TRBJ2-1|TRBV5-1
CASSPGNSLSYNEQFF
TGCGCCAGCAGCCCGGGGAACAGCCTCTCCTACAATGAGCAGTTCTTC
>NA|NA|TRBJ2-3|TRBV29-1
CSVVPGFTDTQYF
TGCAGCGTTGTACCGGGGTTCACAGATACGCAGTATTTT
>TRBD2|NA|TRBJ2-1|TRBV7-2
CASSSQTSGGTYTYNEQFF
TGTGCCAGCAGCTCCCAGACTAGCGGGGGGACCTACACTTACAATGAGCAGTTCTTC
>NA|NA|TRBJ2-1|TRBV7-8
CASSPSPGRENEQFF
TGTGCCAGCAGCCCATCACCAGGTAGAGAGAATGAGCAGTTCTTC
>NA|NA|TRBJ1-2|TRBV5-1
CASSLEISNYGYTF
TGCGCCAGCAGCTTGGAGATTAGTAACTATGGCTACACCTTC
>NA|NA|TRBJ1-1|TRBV21-1
CASKTSPGQGGSNTEAFF
TGTGCCAGCAAAACATCCCCGGGACAGGGGGGATCGAACACTGAAGCTTTCTTT
>TRBD2|NA|TRBJ2-3|TRBV5-4
CASSLREGPTQYF
TGTGCCAGCAGCTTGAGGGAGGGACCAACGCAGTATTTT
>NA|NA|TRBJ1-3|TRBV5-1
CASSLTAGNTIYF
TGCGCCAGCAGCTTGACAGCTGGAAACACCATATATTTT
>NA|NA|TRBJ2-5|TRBV13
CASSLAETQYF
TGTGCCAGCAGCTTAGCGGAGACCCAGTACTTC
>NA|NA|TRBJ2-1|TRBV6-1
CASSESGGCCNEQFF
TGTGCCAGCAGTGAATCGGGGGGCTGTTGTAATGAGCAGTTCTTC
>NA|NA|TRBJ2-4|TRBV19
CAVTETKNIQYF
TGTGCCGTCACTGAAACGAAAAACATTCAGTACTTC
>NA|NA|TRBJ2-7|TRBV6-5
CASSYSAGGIPYEQYF
TGTGCCAGCAGTTACTCGGCCGGAGGGATCCCCTACGAGCAGTACTTC
>NA|NA|TRBJ1-3|TRBV5-6
CASSLGASGNTIYF
TGTGCCAGCAGCTTGGGGGCCTCTGGAAACACCATATATTTT
>NA|NA|TRBJ2-2|TRBV5-4
CASSPQRGRGTGELFF
TGTGCCAGCAGCCCCCAGAGGGGGAGAGGAACCGGGGAGCTGTTTTTT
>TRBD2|NA|TRBJ2-1|TRBV30
CAWRLVAGGYNEQFF
TGTGCCTGGAGATTGGTAGCGGGGGGCTACAATGAGCAGTTCTTC
>NA|NA|TRBJ1-4|TRBV7-6
CASSLAPGHPNEKLFF
TGTGCCAGCAGCTTAGCCCCGGGACACCCTAATGAAAAACTGTTTTTT
>TRBD1|NA|TRBJ2-7|TRBV28
CASSFGDRSNYEQYF
TGTGCCAGCAGTTTTGGGGACAGATCAAACTACGAGCAGTACTTC
>TRBD1|once|TRBJ1-5|TRBV19
CASSVQGGSNQPQHF
TGTGCCAGTAGTGTACAGGGGGGAAGCAATCAGCCCCAGCATTTT
>TRBD2|NA|TRBJ2-2|TRBV4-1
CASSHSAGAGELFF
TGCGCCAGCAGCCACAGCGCGGGAGCCGGGGAGCTGTTTTTT
>NA|NA|TRBJ2-2|TRBV14
CASSQDRGTGELFF
TGTGCCAGCAGCCAAGATCGCGGGACCGGGGAGCTGTTTTTT
>TRBD2|NA|TRBJ2-6|TRBV7-2
CASTSRRLAGPGANVLTF
TGTGCCAGCACCTCGAGGAGACTAGCGGGACCTGGGGCCAACGTCCTGACTTTC
>NA|few|TRBJ1-1|TRBV18
CASSPLDSPGAEAFF
TGTGCCAGCTCACCACTGGACAGCCCTGGGGCTGAAGCTTTCTTT
>NA|NA|TRBJ2-3|TRBV2
CASRRSGNTDTQYF
TGTGCCAGCAGAAGGTCCGGGAACACAGATACGCAGTATTTT
>NA|NA|TRBJ1-1|TRBV7-6
CASSLGGLNTEAFF
TGTGCCAGCAGCTTAGGAGGGCTGAACACTGAAGCTTTCTTT
>NA|NA|TRBJ1-5|TRBV28
CASRPEEYQPQHF
TGTGCCAGCAGGCCGGAGGAGTATCAGCCCCAGCATTTT
>NA|few|TRBJ1-2|TRBV28
CASSPPETFLRTYGYTF
TGTGCCAGCAGTCCCCCGGAGACTTTTTTACGAACTTATGGCTACACCTTC
>TRBD1|NA|TRBJ2-2|TRBV2
CATGGQGRDTGELFF
TGTGCCACCGGGGGACAGGGCCGCGACACCGGGGAGCTGTTTTTT
>TRBD2|NA|TRBJ2-1|TRBV30
CAWSPTSGRPPHNEQFF
TGTGCCTGGAGTCCGACTAGCGGGAGGCCTCCCCACAATGAGCAGTTCTTC
>NA|NA|TRBJ2-2|TRBV5-8
CASSPEGRLITGELFF
TGTGCCAGCAGCCCGGAGGGGCGCTTGATCACCGGGGAGCTGTTTTTT
>TRBD2|NA|TRBJ2-5|TRBV5-1
CASSFSLAGGQETQYF
TGCGCCAGCAGCTTTTCCCTAGCGGGGGGGCAAGAGACCCAGTACTTC
>NA|NA|TRBJ1-1|TRBV19
CASSRGGLSKAFF
TGTGCCAGTAGTCGGGGAGGCCTCAGTAAAGCTTTCTTT